A selection of T cell receptor beta chains follows, all from one sample in a study of OX40 agonist ivuxolimab in advanced cancers. This table comes from immunoSEQ multiplex PCR, and its TCRdb copy is limited to in-frame clones, with some not included. The data show under 55,000 clones, around 85% seen once. Source: CD4+ or CD8+ T cells sorted from blood, taken in a trial of the OX40 agonist ivuxolimab. Every receptor here comes from an adult with an advanced solid tumor such as melanoma, head and neck, liver or kidney cancer. Each CDR3 is given with its conserved first and last residue. D genes are given only for firm matches. The size field is filled for only some rows; it gives once, few, many or a size class.

NA,NA,TRBJ1-5,TRBV5-1,TGCGCCAGCAGCCCTGGTGGGAGCAATCAGCCCCAGCATTTT,CASSPGGSNQPQHF
NA,NA,TRBJ2-7,TRBV12-5,TGTGCTAGTGCCCTGATACAGGGAAACGAGCAGTACTTC,CASALIQGNEQYF
NA,NA,TRBJ2-7,TRBV6-1,TGTGCCAGCAGAAGGGAAGGACTCCCGTCCTACGAGCAGTACTTC,CASRREGLPSYEQYF
NA,NA,TRBJ1-3,TRBV30,TGTGCCTGGAGTGTACCGGGGTTAATGGACACCATATATTTT,CAWSVPGLMDTIYF
NA,NA,TRBJ2-7,TRBV7-2,TGTGCCAGCAGCGCCACACCGGGACACTTTCAGTACTTC,CASSATPGHFQYF
NA,NA,TRBJ2-5,TRBV5-4,TGTGCCAGCAGTCTCCAAGAGACCCAGTACTTC,CASSLQETQYF
NA,NA,TRBJ1-6,TRBV23-1,TGCGCCAGCAGTCAAACAAACTCCGGGACGGAGAATTCACCCCTCCACTTT,CASSQTNSGTENSPLHF
TRBD1,NA,TRBJ2-1,TRBV7-9,TGTGCCAGCAGCCTACAGGGGGCAAGGGGCAATGAGCAGTTCTTC,CASSLQGARGNEQFF
NA,NA,TRBJ1-1,TRBV18,TGTGCCAGCTCCCTTTCCCGGATCGGAGGGAACACTGAAGCTTTCTTT,CASSLSRIGGNTEAFF
TRBD1,NA,TRBJ1-2,TRBV4-1,TGCGCCAGCAGCCAAGGCTCAGGGGGCGGGTATGGCTACACCTTC,CASSQGSGGGYGYTF
NA,NA,TRBJ1-1,TRBV19,TGTGCCAGTAGTATTCGCTGGACACCGAGAGTCGCTGAAGCTTTCTTT,CASSIRWTPRVAEAFF
NA,NA,TRBJ1-3,TRBV15,TGTGCCACCAGCAGAGAAGGGTGGGGAAGAAACACCATATATTTT,CATSREGWGRNTIYF
NA,NA,TRBJ2-5,TRBV6-6,TGTGCCAGCAGTTATATTGGGGAGGTGGAGACCCAGTACTTC,CASSYIGEVETQYF
NA,once,TRBJ1-3,TRBV11-3,TGTGCCAGCAGCTTAGAGCTCCGGGCGAGGGACACCATATATTTT,CASSLELRARDTIYF
NA,NA,TRBJ2-2,TRBV19,TGTGCCAGTAGTATAGCCGGGGAGCTGTTTTTT,CASSIAGELFF
TRBD1,NA,TRBJ1-2,TRBV29-1,TGCAGCGTTGGAGACAGGGGTGGCTACACCTTC,CSVGDRGGYTF
NA,NA,TRBJ2-3,TRBV11-3,TGTGCCAGCAGCTTGAATTTTTTGGATACGCAGTATTTT,CASSLNFLDTQYF
NA,once,TRBJ1-1,TRBV7-6,TGTGCCAGCAGCCTCCCCCAAGGGGGGAACACTGAAGCTTTCTTT,CASSLPQGGNTEAFF
TRBD1,few,TRBJ1-1,TRBV6-1,TGTGCCAGCAGTGAATACAGGGGGCGGGGAGTCACTGAAGCTTTCTTT,CASSEYRGRGVTEAFF
NA,NA,TRBJ1-1,TRBV10-3,TGTGCCATCAGTGATCGGCAGGGTGGGACTGAAGCTTTCTTT,CAISDRQGGTEAFF
TRBD1,NA,TRBJ2-1,TRBV12-5,TGTGCTAGTGGACCCGGATGGACAGGAGTTATGAGGGAACCGGAGGAGCAGTTCTTC,CASGPGWTGVMREPEEQFF
TRBD2,NA,TRBJ2-7,TRBV4-2,TGTGCCAGCAGCTTGGGTAGCGGGGGGGCCTACGAGCAGTACTTC,CASSLGSGGAYEQYF
TRBD1,NA,TRBJ1-1,TRBV5-1,TGCGCCAGCAGCCAAGGGACAGGGAGAACTGAAGCTTTCTTT,CASSQGTGRTEAFF
TRBD1,NA,TRBJ2-7,TRBV2,TGTGCCAGCAGTTCTTGGACAGGGACCTACGAGCAGTACTTC,CASSSWTGTYEQYF
NA,NA,TRBJ1-2,TRBV7-3,TGTGCCAGCAGCTTAGCCGGAGGGGGCTATGGCTACACCTTC,CASSLAGGGYGYTF
TRBD1,NA,TRBJ2-5,TRBV6-5,TGTGCCAGCAGTTCAATAGAAAGGGGGCTAAGAGAGACCCAGTACTTC,CASSSIERGLRETQYF
NA,NA,TRBJ1-2,TRBV6-6,TGTGCCAGCAGTTCGACAGTGGATGGCTACACCTTC,CASSSTVDGYTF
NA,NA,TRBJ2-3,TRBV28,TGTGCCAGCAGCCCCCTAACCCCTAGCACAGATACGCAGTATTTT,CASSPLTPSTDTQYF
NA,NA,TRBJ1-1,TRBV2,TGTGCCAGCAGACCAGGGTATAGAAACACTGAAGCTTTCTTT,CASRPGYRNTEAFF
NA,once,TRBJ2-2,TRBV19,TGTGCCAGTAGGACGATCACAGGGACCGGGGAGCTGTTTTTT,CASRTITGTGELFF
NA,NA,TRBJ2-1,TRBV5-1,TGCGCCAGCAGCTTGGTTCTAGGCGGCCCCGACAATGAGCAGTTCTTC,CASSLVLGGPDNEQFF
TRBD1,NA,TRBJ1-2,TRBV29-1,TGCAGCGTCGTGAGGGGGCCAAACTATGGCTACACCTTC,CSVVRGPNYGYTF
NA,NA,TRBJ1-1,TRBV4-2,TGTGCCAGCAGCCAACACCAGGAGAACACTGAAGCTTTCTTT,CASSQHQENTEAFF
TRBD1,medium-sized,TRBJ2-7,TRBV30,TGTGCCTGGGCCGGGACAGGGGGTAAGAACGAGCAGTACTTC,CAWAGTGGKNEQYF
NA,NA,TRBJ1-2,TRBV5-1,TGCGCCAGCAGCTTGGGGTCCGGCACAGTCTCTGGCTACACCTTC,CASSLGSGTVSGYTF